This T cell receptor (beta chain) was identified during a study of regulatory T cells in long-lasting Graves disease. Overall study findings and caveats: With persistent disease, TRBV28, TRBJ1-2 and TRBJ2-5 were the favored segments.

Construction of TCR beta libraries relied on iRepertoire HTBI primers and on Arm-PCR targeting CDR3 regions. In TCRdb, the multiplex PCR reads were re-called with MiXCR into one record per CDR3 protein. This table holds more than 650,000 distinct CDR3 sequences, approximately 31% found once. The time point is: persistent/refractory GD, antithyroid drugs over 5 years with positive TRAb. PBMCs were the source of the RNA used for TCR sequencing. As concerns this clonotype: The antigen is not known.

CDR1 is LGHDT, CDR2 YNNKEL, per germline (reference sequence). This CDR3 contains 15 residues. With 2 bases clipped from V and 6 bases from J, the junction kept 5 bases outside the gene matches. This TCR was recovered from a female donor with Graves disease. Sequencing used peripheral blood mononuclear cells (PBMCs), obtained when the disease was refractory, from a patient treated with antithyroid drugs. The chain joins TRBV3-1 to TRBJ2-7; TRBD2 matches 12 bases. CDR3 residues: CASSQRRLAGVEQYF. The DNA for the CDR3 is TGTGCCAGCAGCCAACGTCGACTAGCGGGAGTCGAGCAGTACTTC.